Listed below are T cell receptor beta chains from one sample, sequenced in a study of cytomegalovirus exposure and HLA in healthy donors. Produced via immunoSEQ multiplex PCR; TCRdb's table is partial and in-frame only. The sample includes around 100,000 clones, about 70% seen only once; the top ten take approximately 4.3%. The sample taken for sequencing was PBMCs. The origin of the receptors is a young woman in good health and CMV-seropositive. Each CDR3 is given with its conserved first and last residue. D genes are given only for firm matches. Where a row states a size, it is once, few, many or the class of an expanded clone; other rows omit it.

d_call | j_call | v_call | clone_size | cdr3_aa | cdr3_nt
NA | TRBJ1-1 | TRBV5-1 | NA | CASSLATGGRAFF | TGCGCCAGCAGCTTGGCCACTGGGGGCCGCGCTTTCTTT
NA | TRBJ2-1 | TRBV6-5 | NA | CASSYSVYNEQFF | TGTGCCAGCAGTTACTCCGTCTACAATGAGCAGTTCTTC
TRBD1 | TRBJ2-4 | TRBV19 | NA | CASSPDRGTTPVQKNIQYF | TGTGCCAGTAGTCCCGACAGGGGGACCACCCCGGTGCAAAAAAACATTCAGTACTTC
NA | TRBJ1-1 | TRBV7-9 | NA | CASSLIRTEAFF | TGTGCCAGCAGCTTAATTCGCACTGAAGCTTTCTTT
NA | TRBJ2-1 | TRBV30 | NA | CAWKRQNIGLSSYNEQFF | TGTGCCTGGAAACGACAGAATATTGGCTTGAGCTCCTACAATGAGCAGTTCTTC
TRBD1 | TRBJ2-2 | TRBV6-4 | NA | CASSPGQDTGELFF | TGTGCCAGCAGCCCGGGACAGGACACCGGGGAGCTGTTTTTT
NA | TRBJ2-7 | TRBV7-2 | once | CASSLAAGWTYEQYF | TGTGCCAGCAGCTTAGCGGCGGGATGGACCTACGAGCAGTACTTC
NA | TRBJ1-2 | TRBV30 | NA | CAWSVRDTGGYTF | TGTGCCTGGAGTGTACGTGACACGGGAGGCTACACCTTC
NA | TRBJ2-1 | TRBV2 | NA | CASRYGAGAYNEQFF | TGTGCCAGCCGATATGGGGCAGGGGCCTACAATGAGCAGTTCTTC
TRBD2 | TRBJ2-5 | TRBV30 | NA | CAWSPGGGLKTQYF | TGTGCCTGGAGTCCCGGCGGGGGGCTGAAGACCCAGTACTTC
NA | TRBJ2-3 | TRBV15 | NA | CATSRDYAGRTDTQYF | TGTGCCACCAGCAGAGATTACGCGGGGCGCACAGATACGCAGTATTTT
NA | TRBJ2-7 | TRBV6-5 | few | CASSTTTGDAYEQYF | TGTGCCAGCAGTACCACCACCGGAGACGCTTACGAGCAGTACTTC
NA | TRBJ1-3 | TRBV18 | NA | CASATGGAGNTIYF | TGTGCCAGCGCCACCGGAGGGGCTGGAAACACCATATATTTT
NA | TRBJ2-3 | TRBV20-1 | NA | CGDLLADTQYF | TGCGGGGACTTGCTTGCGGATACGCAGTATTTT
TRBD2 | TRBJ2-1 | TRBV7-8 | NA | CASQSGRASYNEQFF | TGTGCCAGCCAAAGCGGGAGGGCCTCCTACAATGAGCAGTTCTTC
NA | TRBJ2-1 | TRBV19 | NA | CASSIGQREQFF | TGTGCCAGTAGTATTGGTCAGCGGGAGCAGTTCTTC
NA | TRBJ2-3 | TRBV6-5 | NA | CASSSVLPQVNTQYF | TGTGCCAGCAGTTCGGTGCTACCCCAAGTAAATACGCAGTATTTT
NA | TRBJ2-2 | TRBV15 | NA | CATSRDRETGELFF | TGTGCCACCAGCAGAGATCGGGAGACCGGGGAGCTGTTTTTT
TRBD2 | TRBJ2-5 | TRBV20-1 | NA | CRAGPGETQYF | TGCAGAGCGGGACCGGGAGAGACCCAGTACTTC
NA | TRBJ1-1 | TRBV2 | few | CASRRAGAVQAFF | TGTGCCAGCAGGAGGGCAGGGGCCGTACAAGCTTTCTTT